The next 18 T cell receptor beta chains were all read from a single sample in a study of blood T cell repertoires in COVID-19. Produced via immunoSEQ multiplex PCR; TCRdb's table is partial and in-frame only. The sample comprises around 250,000 clones, 80% to 90% of which are singletons, and about 1% rests with the top ten. Specimen: PBMCs or T cells enriched from blood (not recorded which). The source of these receptors is a man aged 50 to 59 who had been exposed to COVID-19.

The V gene is TRBV7-8, the J gene TRBJ1-6, with TRBD1 as a possible D gene (6 bases). CDR1 is SGHVS, CDR2 FQNEAQ, per germline. The CDR3 loop spans 18 amino acids. Trimming cost V 0 bases and J 0 bases, with 12 bases left between them. CDR3 amino acids: CASSLAHGGLSYNSPLHF. As DNA, the CDR3 is TGTGCCAGCAGCTTAGCGCATGGGGGCCTCTCCTATAATTCACCCCTCCACTTT. The full variable domain, with the rest looked up from reference TRBV7-8 and TRBJ1-6, is GAGVSQSPRYKVAKRGQDVALRCDPISGHVSLFWYQQALGQGPEFLTYFQNEAQLDKSGLPSDRFFAERPEGSVSTLKIQRTQQEDSAVYLCASSLAHGGLSYNSPLHFGNGTRLTVT.

This chain joins TRBV7-2 and TRBJ2-7, with TRBD1 matching 11 bases. This CDR3 is 15 amino acids long. Germline assignment: CDR1 SGHTA and CDR2 FQGNSA. Germline trimming cut 0 bases from V and 6 bases from J; bases unmatched to any gene: 4. CDR3 protein: CASSLAGTGGREQYF. CDR3 sequence (DNA): TGTGCCAGCAGCTTAGCGGGGACAGGGGGGCGCGAGCAGTACTTC.

The chain couples TRBV9 to TRBJ1-6; D might be TRBD1 (5 bases). CDR1 is SGDLS, CDR2 YYNGEE, per germline. The CDR3 is 14 residues long. The V and J ends lost 0 bases and 11 bases respectively, with 12 bases between them. CDR3 DNA: TGTGCCAGCAGCGTAGGGGGCGGCAATACACCCCTCCACTTT. Protein sequence: CASSVGGGNTPLHF.

This rearrangement joins TRBV14 to TRBJ1-2; 8 bases fit TRBD1. The CDR3 sequence is 16 residues long. CDR1 SGHDN and CDR2 FVKESK come from the germline V gene. The trim removed 3 bases at V and 7 bases at J, leaving 13 bases unmatched. This CDR3 reads CASSHPNPDRGGGYTF. The CDR3 DNA follows: TGTGCCAGCAGCCATCCGAATCCTGACAGGGGAGGTGGCTACACCTTC. The complete variable domain, with remaining parts taken from reference TRBV14 and TRBJ1-2, reads EAGVTQFPSHSVIEKGQTVTLRCDPISGHDNLYWYRRVMGKEIKFLLHFVKESKQDESGMPNNRFLAERTGGTYSTLKVQPAELEDSGVYFCASSHPNPDRGGGYTFGSGTRLTVV.

J is TRBJ1-1 and V is TRBV2; TRBD1 might be the D (6 bases). The ends were cut back, 5 bases at V and 1 base at J, with 11 bases in the middle. The germline V gene encodes CDR1 SNHLY and CDR2 FYNNEI. The CDR3 contains 14 residues. The CDR3 DNA reads TGTGCCAGCAGTCCTTTGACAGGGAACACTGAAGCTTTCTTT. Its translation: CASSPLTGNTEAFF.

Notes on this clone: Other DNA sequences in the same sample also yield this CDR3. This chain connects TRBV27 to TRBJ1-6; D is uncertain. The CDR3 sequence is 12 residues long. Trimming took 3 bases from V and 7 from J, leaving 4 bases between them. Germline CDR1 MNHEY, CDR2 SMNVEV (reference sequence). In DNA form, the CDR3 reads TGTGCCAGCAGTTTTTCAAATTCACCCCTCCACTTT. It is translated as CASSFSNSPLHF.

The chain couples TRBV6-5 to TRBJ1-1, with 11 nucleotides matching TRBD1. Trimming took 1 base from V and 3 from J; bases not matched to a gene: 1. This CDR3 contains 15 residues. Germline CDR1 is MNHEY and CDR2 is SVGAGI. This chain's CDR3 is CASSYWGQGDTEAFF. The CDR3 nucleotides are TGTGCCAGCAGTTACTGGGGACAGGGGGACACTGAAGCTTTCTTT.

V gene TRBV27 combines with J gene TRBJ2-7; 9 positions agree with TRBD1. Germline V lookup: CDR1 MNHEY, CDR2 SMNVEV (reference sequence). The CDR3 is 14 amino acids. The V and J ends lost 3 bases and 6 bases, in that order; junction bases with no gene match: 6. CDR3 bases: TGTGCCAGCAGTTTCATACAGGGGGCAGGCGAGCAGTACTTC. Its protein is CASSFIQGAGEQYF.

This clone has a handful of counts. At one end, the junction sequence differs from germline, possibly due to a read error. The chain uses TRBV7-2 and TRBJ1-3; 8 nucleotides align to TRBD1. CDR3 length equals 18 residues. CDR1 and CDR2 from the germline V gene are SGHTA and FQGNSA. The CDR3 region has the DNA TGTGCCAGCAGATTAGGACCAGGGGGCCTACTCTCTGGAAACACCATATATTTT. This translates into CASRLGPGGLLSGNTIYF.

CDR3 DNA: TGTGCCAGCAGCTTAGGGGAGAACACTGAAGCTTTCTTT. Translating it yields CASSLGENTEAFF. V is TRBV5-5 and J is TRBJ1-1, with D perhaps matching TRBD1 (5 bases). The CDR3 is made up of 13 amino acids. Trimming took 2 bases from V and 1 from J, leaving 6 bases between them. CDR1 is SGHKS and CDR2 is YYEKEE in the germline V gene (reference sequence).

V gene TRBV7-3 combines with J gene TRBJ2-5; 9 positions match TRBD2. In germline, CDR1 is SGHTA, CDR2 FQGTGA. V lost 3 bases and J lost 6; bases outside the gene matches: 8. This CDR3 region has 15 residues. This chain's CDR3 is CASSLMRGGRQTQYF. The CDR3 nucleotides are TGTGCCAGCAGCTTGATGCGGGGGGGCCGCCAGACCCAGTACTTC. Looking up the rest from reference TRBV7-3 and TRBJ2-5 gives the full variable domain: GAGVSQTPSNKVTEKGKYVELRCDPISGHTALYWYRQSLGQGPEFLIYFQGTGAADDSGLPNDRFFAVRPEGSVSTLKIQRTERGDSAVYLCASSLMRGGRQTQYFGPGTRLLVL.

V and J are TRBV7-8 and TRBJ2-6; D is perhaps TRBD2 (7 bases). The CDR3 is 18 residues long. V gave up 5 bases and J gave up 0 bases, with 17 bases separating them. In germline, CDR1 is SGHVS, CDR2 FQNEAQ. CDR3 region: CASSHPGGAVSGANVLTF. The CDR3 DNA reads TGTGCCAGCAGCCACCCGGGGGGCGCTGTCTCTGGGGCCAACGTCCTGACTTTC.

The rearrangement joins TRBV5-1 to TRBJ1-2; a weak D match, TRBD1 (6 bases). V was trimmed by 3 bases and J by 3 bases, leaving 24 bases between them. CDR1 SGHRS and CDR2 YFSETQ come from the germline V gene. This CDR3 has 18 residues. CDR3: CASSYLPDSVRFHYGYTF. The CDR3 DNA follows: TGCGCCAGCAGCTACCTTCCGGACAGTGTCCGTTTTCACTATGGCTACACCTTC. Full variable domain (missing parts from reference TRBV5-1 and TRBJ1-2): KAGVTQTPRYLIKTRGQQVTLSCSPISGHRSVSWYQQTPGQGLQFLFEYFSETQRNKGNFPGRFSGRQFSNSRSEMNVSTLELGDSALYLCASSYLPDSVRFHYGYTFGSGTRLTVV.

The chain is built from TRBV2 and TRBJ1-2; D gene uncertain. The CDR3 has 10 amino acids. Trimming stripped 6 bases from V and 6 bases from J, with 5 bases between. Per the germline V gene, CDR1 is SNHLY and CDR2 is FYNNEI. CDR3 region: CASSVDGYTF. DNA of the CDR3: TGTGCCAGCAGCGTAGATGGCTACACCTTC.

This chain joins TRBV2 and TRBJ1-4; 8 nucleotides agree with TRBD1. The V gene end was trimmed by 6 bases and the J gene end by 7 bases; junction bases not matched to a gene: 13. Germline V gives CDR1 SNHLY, CDR2 FYNNEI. The CDR3 length is 16 residues. CDR3 amino acids: CASRKLTTGGGEKLFF. CDR3 DNA sequence: TGTGCCAGCAGGAAACTAACCACAGGGGGTGGTGAAAAACTGTTTTTT.

The V gene is TRBV15, the J gene TRBJ1-1, with 7 bases fitting TRBD1. Trimming cost V 5 bases and J 6 bases; bases outside gene matches: 12. CDR1 and CDR2 (germline): LNHNV, YYDKDF (reference sequence). The CDR3 length is 15 residues. The CDR3 region is CATSALTGSLSEAFF. For the CDR3, the DNA is TGTGCCACCAGCGCCCTGACAGGGAGCTTATCTGAAGCTTTCTTT.

The chain has TRBV12-3 or TRBV12-4 and TRBJ2-1; possibly TRBD2 for D (5 bases). The V and J ends lost 5 bases and 8 bases respectively, with 10 bases between them. This CDR3 comprises 12 residues. The CDR3 reads CASSPHGDEQFF. CDR3 DNA: TGTGCCAGCAGTCCCCACGGGGATGAGCAGTTCTTC.

The V and J genes are TRBV2 and TRBJ2-5; TRBD2 matches at 11 bases. The germline V gene encodes CDR1 SNHLY and CDR2 FYNNEI. J gave up 5 bases and V 2 bases, and 13 bases lay outside the gene matches. The CDR3 is 18 amino acids. CDR3 DNA: TGTGCCAGCAGTGAATGGCGAGTTAGCGGGAGGGCCTGGGAGACCCAGTACTTC. Translating it yields CASSEWRVSGRAWETQYF. Supplemented by reference TRBV2 and TRBJ2-5, the full variable domain reads EPEVTQTPSHQVTQMGQEVILRCVPISNHLYFYWYRQILGQKVEFLVSFYNNEISEKSEIFDDQFSVERPDGSNFTLKIRSTKLEDSAMYFCASSEWRVSGRAWETQYFGPGTRLLVL.